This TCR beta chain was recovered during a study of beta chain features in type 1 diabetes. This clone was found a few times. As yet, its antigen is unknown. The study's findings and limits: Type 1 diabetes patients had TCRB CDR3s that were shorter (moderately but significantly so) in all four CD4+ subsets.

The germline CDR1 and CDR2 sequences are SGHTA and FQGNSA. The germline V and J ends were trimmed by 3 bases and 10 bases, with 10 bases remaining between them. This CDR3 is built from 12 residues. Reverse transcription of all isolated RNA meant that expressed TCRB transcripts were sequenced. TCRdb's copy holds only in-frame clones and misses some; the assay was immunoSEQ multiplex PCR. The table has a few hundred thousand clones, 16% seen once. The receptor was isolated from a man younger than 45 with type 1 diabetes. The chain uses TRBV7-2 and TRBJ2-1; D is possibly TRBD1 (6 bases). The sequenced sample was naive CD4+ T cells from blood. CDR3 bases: TGTGCCAGCAGCTTCACCGGGACAGAGCAGTTCTTC. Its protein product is CASSFTGTEQFF.